The rows below give T cell receptor beta chains drawn from one sample of a study of Ad26.COV2.S vaccination and SARS-CoV-2 variants. Measured with immunoSEQ multiplex PCR; TCRdb has only the in-frame clones, and not every one. This table holds 330,000 or so clones, roughly 90% found once. This specimen was peripheral blood, taken in a trial of Ad26.COV2.S vaccine versus placebo. The receptors originated from a person aged 18 to 59 who received the Ad26.COV2.S COVID-19 vaccine or a placebo. Both conserved end residues are trimmed from each CDR3.

v_gene: TRBV11-3; j_gene: TRBJ1-1; CDR3aa: ASSFETGESTEAF
v_gene: TRBV19; j_gene: TRBJ2-3; CDR3aa: ASSVTGVDTQY
v_gene: TRBV6-5; j_gene: TRBJ1-1; CDR3aa: ASSPTGTGLTEAF
v_gene: TRBV5-1; j_gene: TRBJ2-7; CDR3aa: ASRGVGQGLYEQY
v_gene: TRBV5-6; j_gene: TRBJ2-3; CDR3aa: ASIYWDRTNTDTQY
v_gene: TRBV15; j_gene: TRBJ2-7; CDR3aa: ATSVYRTYEQY
v_gene: TRBV7-3; j_gene: TRBJ2-1; CDR3aa: ASSVDAYNEQF
v_gene: TRBV5-1; j_gene: TRBJ2-2; CDR3aa: ASKAGRYTGELF
v_gene: TRBV6-5; j_gene: TRBJ1-1; CDR3aa: ASSRTAVNTEAF
v_gene: TRBV6-5; j_gene: TRBJ1-2; CDR3aa: ASSPGANYGYT
v_gene: TRBV3-1/TRBV3-2; j_gene: TRBJ1-1; CDR3aa: ASSQGSGTEAF
v_gene: TRBV2; j_gene: TRBJ1-5; CDR3aa: ASSKIQGEPQH
v_gene: TRBV5-4; j_gene: TRBJ1-1; CDR3aa: ASSSDPNTEAF
v_gene: TRBV7-9; j_gene: TRBJ2-7; CDR3aa: ASSSTNRVPSYEQY
v_gene: TRBV6-5; j_gene: TRBJ1-2; CDR3aa: ASSYQKNYGYT
v_gene: TRBV7-9; j_gene: TRBJ2-2; CDR3aa: ASSLNTGELF
v_gene: TRBV7-9; j_gene: TRBJ2-5; CDR3aa: ASSLGTREETQY
v_gene: TRBV29-1; j_gene: TRBJ1-1; CDR3aa: SVGGQGFGRLTEAF
v_gene: TRBV11-2; j_gene: TRBJ2-2; CDR3aa: ASTRTGMTGELF
v_gene: TRBV12-3/TRBV12-4; j_gene: TRBJ2-7; CDR3aa: ASSLEGVSQY
v_gene: TRBV4-2; j_gene: TRBJ1-3; CDR3aa: ASSRGRGTGNTIY
v_gene: TRBV20-1; j_gene: TRBJ1-1; CDR3aa: SARYRAAF
v_gene: TRBV9; j_gene: TRBJ2-7; CDR3aa: ASSVGGQNSYEQY
v_gene: TRBV28; j_gene: TRBJ2-3; CDR3aa: ASRPHRGLRADTQY
v_gene: TRBV10-3; j_gene: TRBJ2-1; CDR3aa: AISESTAGGAYNEQF
v_gene: TRBV20-1; j_gene: TRBJ2-2; CDR3aa: SASLRLDGELF
v_gene: TRBV7-2; j_gene: TRBJ2-1; CDR3aa: ASSAGQGYYNEQF
v_gene: TRBV6-6; j_gene: TRBJ1-2; CDR3aa: ASSYVSEGEGYT
v_gene: TRBV2; j_gene: TRBJ2-7; CDR3aa: ASSEALRTAPSYEQY